This note documents a single T cell receptor beta chain sequence. These data originate in a study of T-cell reconstitution after alpha-beta-depleted transplantation in children. Library preparation (for TCRbeta) was performed with unique molecular identifiers. TCRdb re-called the PCR reads through MiXCR, storing one row per CDR3 protein. The repertoire holds more than 200,000 distinct CDR3 sequences, more than 7.5% seen once, with approximately 4.7% in the top ten. Germline CDR1 SGHTA, CDR2 FQGTGA. The CDR3 has 13 residues. Trimming took off 4 bases at V and 5 bases at J, with 11 bases between the two ends.

Sequencing used PBMCs from the stem cell graft donor, obtained from the stem cell graft. The V and J genes are TRBV7-3 and TRBJ2-5; D might be TRBD1 or TRBD2, each matching 5 bases. The origin of this receptor is a human donor who donated a stem cell graft to a child with SCID. The CDR3 loop is CASSWGPSETQYF. The CDR3 region has the DNA TGTGCCAGCAGCTGGGGACCATCGGAGACCCAGTACTTC.